These 10 T cell receptor beta chains were sequenced from one sample in a study of blood T cells in healthy people across ages. A second about 7 to 12 cycle PCR used barcoded and J-beta primers. TCRdb recomputed calls from the 5' RACE reads with MiXCR, one row per CDR3 protein. The table has about 590,000 distinct CDR3 sequences, approximately 30% seen once. The sequencing sample was made of blood. Source of these receptors: a woman aged 80 or over in good health.

This clonotype was found a few times. The CDR3 loop reads CASSGSGQGASQKGYTF. In DNA, the CDR3 is TGTGCCAGCAGCGGTTCGGGACAGGGGGCATCTCAAAAAGGCTACACCTTC. The chain carries TRBV9 and TRBJ1-2; the match to TRBD1 covers 12 bases. The CDR3 extends over 17 amino acids. Germline CDR1 and CDR2: SGDLS and YYNGEE. The ends lost 3 bases at V and 8 bases at J; junction bases unmatched: 14.

This clonotype was counted ten times or more. The CDR3 reads CASSFGGLTDTQYF. The CDR3 bases are TGTGCCAGCAGCTTCGGGGGCCTCACAGATACGCAGTATTTT. The chain combines TRBV7-2 with TRBJ2-3, with D perhaps assigned TRBD1 or TRBD2 (6 bases each). CDR1 and CDR2 from the germline V gene are SGHTA and FQGNSA. V dropped 3 bases and J dropped 2 bases, with 9 bases sitting between them. The CDR3 is 14 residues long. The full variable domain, rest sourced from reference TRBV7-2 and TRBJ2-3, is GAGVSQSPSNKVTEKGKDVELRCDPISGHTALYWYRQSLGQGLEFLIYFQGNSAPDKSGLPSDRFSAERTGGSVSTLTIQRTQQEDSAVYLCASSFGGLTDTQYFGPGTRLTVL.

This clonotype was counted ten times or more. The CDR3 loop reads CAWASSGANVLTF. DNA of the CDR3: TGTGCCTGGGCATCTTCTGGGGCCAACGTCCTGACTTTC. This chain uses TRBV30 with TRBJ2-6; D remains ambiguous. This CDR3 is built from 13 residues. Germline values: CDR1 GTSNPN, CDR2 SVGIG (reference sequence). V dropped 5 bases and J dropped 1 base, with 6 bases sitting between them. The full variable domain, completed using reference TRBV30 and TRBJ2-6, is SQTIHQWPATLVQPVGSPLSLECTVEGTSNPNLYWYRQAAGRGLQLLFYSVGIGQISSEVPQNLSASRPQDRQFILSSKKLLLSDSGFYLCAWASSGANVLTFGAGSRLTVL.

J is TRBJ2-3 and V is TRBV20-1; D is unclear. V lost 3 bases to trimming and J lost 8 bases, with 12 bases between them. Per germline, CDR1 DFQATT and CDR2 SNEGSKA (reference sequence). CDR3 length: 12 amino acids. This chain's CDR3 is CSARRMGSTQYF. The CDR3 DNA is TGCAGTGCTAGGAGGATGGGCTCTACGCAGTATTTT.

Only a few counts were recorded for this clonotype. The genes are TRBV7-9 and TRBJ1-1; 9 bases align to TRBD1. The V gene end was trimmed by 3 bases and the J gene end by 11 bases; junction bases not matched to a gene: 7. In germline, CDR1 is SEHNR, CDR2 FQNEAQ (reference sequence). This CDR3 has 13 residues. CDR3 amino acids: CASSFETGGKAFF. CDR3 nucleotide sequence: TGTGCCAGCAGCTTCGAGACAGGGGGGAAGGCTTTCTTT.

The chain uses TRBV5-1 and TRBJ2-5; perhaps D is TRBD1 or TRBD2 (6 bases each). This CDR3 has 16 amino acids. The ends were cut back, 1 base at V and 5 bases at J, with 18 bases in the middle. Looked up from germline, CDR1 is SGHRS and CDR2 is YFSETQ. CDR3 DNA sequence: TGCGCCAGCAGCTTGAGGGGGGCCGCAATAACGGAGACCCAGTACTTC. As protein: CASSLRGAAITETQYF.

This clonotype came up many times. This chain joins TRBV5-1 and TRBJ1-2; perhaps TRBD1 as D (6 bases). Germline values: CDR1 SGHRS, CDR2 YFSETQ. Trimming removed 4 bases at V and 6 bases at J, with 25 bases between. This CDR3 region has 17 residues. CDR3 residues: CASSPETGTALIDGYTF. The CDR3 nucleotides are TGCGCCAGCAGCCCCGAAACAGGGACCGCGCTTATCGATGGCTACACCTTC.

The V call is TRBV4-3, the J call TRBJ2-2, with 9 positions matching TRBD2. After removal of 0 bases from V and 3 bases from J, the junction contained 11 bases not matched to a gene. The CDR3 covers 19 residues. In germline, CDR1 is LGHNA, CDR2 YSLEER. In nucleotides, the CDR3 is TGCGCCAGCAGCCAAGAGGGGTCGGCTAGCGGGGCCCACACCGGGGAGCTGTTTTTT. This encodes CASSQEGSASGAHTGELFF.

This clonotype was recorded many times. V and J are TRBV4-2 and TRBJ2-1, with a possible D match to TRBD1 (5 bases). The V gene's germline CDR1 is LGHNA and CDR2 YNFKEQ. The CDR3 spans 16 residues. The V end lost 5 bases, the J end lost 9 bases, and 23 bases lay between the germline ends. This CDR3 is CASSVQGQGPLGEQFF. CDR3 in DNA: TGTGCCAGCAGCGTCCAAGGGCAGGGTCCCTTGGGTGAGCAGTTCTTC.

This clonotype was seen many times. The chain couples TRBV27 to TRBJ1-6, with D possibly matching TRBD1 (6 bases). The germline V gene encodes CDR1 MNHEY and CDR2 SMNVEV (reference sequence). V gave up 6 bases and J gave up 10 bases, with 16 bases separating them. The CDR3 runs to 14 residues. The CDR3 region is CASRNRDTRSPLHF. The CDR3 region has the DNA TGTGCCAGCAGAAATCGGGACACCAGGTCACCCCTCCACTTT.